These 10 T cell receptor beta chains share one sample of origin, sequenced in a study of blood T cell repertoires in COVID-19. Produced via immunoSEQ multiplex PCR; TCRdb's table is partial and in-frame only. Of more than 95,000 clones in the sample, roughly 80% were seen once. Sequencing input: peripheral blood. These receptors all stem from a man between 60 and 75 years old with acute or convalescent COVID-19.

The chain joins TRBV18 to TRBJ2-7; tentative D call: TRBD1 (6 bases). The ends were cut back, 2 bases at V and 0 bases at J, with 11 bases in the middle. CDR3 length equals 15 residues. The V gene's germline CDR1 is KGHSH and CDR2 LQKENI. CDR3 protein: CASSPSQDSSYEQYF. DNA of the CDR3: TGTGCCAGCTCACCATCCCAGGACAGCTCCTACGAGCAGTACTTC.

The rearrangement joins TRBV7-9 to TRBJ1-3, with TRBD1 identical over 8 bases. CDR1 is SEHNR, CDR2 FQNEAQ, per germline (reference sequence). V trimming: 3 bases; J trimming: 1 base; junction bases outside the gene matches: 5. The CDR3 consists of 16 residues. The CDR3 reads CASSLPRDRSGNTIYF. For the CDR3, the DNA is TGTGCCAGCAGCTTGCCCCGGGACAGGTCTGGAAACACCATATATTTT.

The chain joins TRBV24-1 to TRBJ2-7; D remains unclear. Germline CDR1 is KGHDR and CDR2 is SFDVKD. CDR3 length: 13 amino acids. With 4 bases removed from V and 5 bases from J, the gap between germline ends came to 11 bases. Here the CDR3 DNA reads TGTGCCACCAGTGAAGGCGGAAAGGACGAGCAGTACTTC. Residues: CATSEGGKDEQYF.

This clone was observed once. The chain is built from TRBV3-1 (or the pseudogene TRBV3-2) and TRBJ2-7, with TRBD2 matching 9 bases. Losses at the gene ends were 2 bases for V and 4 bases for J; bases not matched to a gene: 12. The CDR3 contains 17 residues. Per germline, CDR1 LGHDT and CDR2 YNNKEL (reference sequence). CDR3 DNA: TGTGCCAGCAGCCAACTCCCGGGAGCGGGAGGTCAATACGAGCAGTACTTC. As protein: CASSQLPGAGGQYEQYF.

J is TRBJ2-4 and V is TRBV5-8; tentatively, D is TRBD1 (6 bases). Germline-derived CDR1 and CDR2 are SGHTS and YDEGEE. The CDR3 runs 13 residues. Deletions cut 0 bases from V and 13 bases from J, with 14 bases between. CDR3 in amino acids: CASSLARDTPQYF. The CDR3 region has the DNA TGTGCCAGCAGCTTGGCCAGGGACACTCCCCAGTACTTC.

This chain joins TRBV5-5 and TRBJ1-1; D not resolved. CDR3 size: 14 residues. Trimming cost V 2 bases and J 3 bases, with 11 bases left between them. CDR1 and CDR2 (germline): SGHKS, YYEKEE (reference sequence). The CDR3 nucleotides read TGTGCCAGCAGCTTACACCCCATGGACACTGAAGCTTTCTTT. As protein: CASSLHPMDTEAFF.

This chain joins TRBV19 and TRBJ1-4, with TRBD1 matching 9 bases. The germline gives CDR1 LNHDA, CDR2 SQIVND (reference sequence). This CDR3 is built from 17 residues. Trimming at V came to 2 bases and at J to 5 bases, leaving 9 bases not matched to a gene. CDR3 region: CASSIRDRAAINEKLFF. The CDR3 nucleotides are TGTGCCAGTAGTATACGGGACAGGGCGGCGATAAATGAAAAACTGTTTTTT.

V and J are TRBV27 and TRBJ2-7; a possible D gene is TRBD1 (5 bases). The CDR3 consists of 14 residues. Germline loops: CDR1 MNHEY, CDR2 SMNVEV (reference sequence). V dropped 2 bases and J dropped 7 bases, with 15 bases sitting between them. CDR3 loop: CASSLRFREGEQYF. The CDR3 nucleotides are TGTGCCAGCAGTTTACGGTTCAGGGAAGGTGAGCAGTACTTC.

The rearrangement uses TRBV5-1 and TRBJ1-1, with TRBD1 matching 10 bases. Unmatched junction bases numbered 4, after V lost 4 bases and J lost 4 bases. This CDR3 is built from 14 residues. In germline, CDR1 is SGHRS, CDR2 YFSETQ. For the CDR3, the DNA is TGCGCCAGCAGCGGGACAGGGGCGAGCACTGAAGCTTTCTTT. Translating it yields CASSGTGASTEAFF.

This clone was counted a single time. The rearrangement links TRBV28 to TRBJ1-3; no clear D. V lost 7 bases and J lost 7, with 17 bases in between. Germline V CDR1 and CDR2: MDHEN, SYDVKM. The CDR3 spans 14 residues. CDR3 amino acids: CASTVYGSWNTIYF. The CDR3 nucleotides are TGTGCCAGCACAGTATATGGGAGTTGGAACACCATATATTTT.